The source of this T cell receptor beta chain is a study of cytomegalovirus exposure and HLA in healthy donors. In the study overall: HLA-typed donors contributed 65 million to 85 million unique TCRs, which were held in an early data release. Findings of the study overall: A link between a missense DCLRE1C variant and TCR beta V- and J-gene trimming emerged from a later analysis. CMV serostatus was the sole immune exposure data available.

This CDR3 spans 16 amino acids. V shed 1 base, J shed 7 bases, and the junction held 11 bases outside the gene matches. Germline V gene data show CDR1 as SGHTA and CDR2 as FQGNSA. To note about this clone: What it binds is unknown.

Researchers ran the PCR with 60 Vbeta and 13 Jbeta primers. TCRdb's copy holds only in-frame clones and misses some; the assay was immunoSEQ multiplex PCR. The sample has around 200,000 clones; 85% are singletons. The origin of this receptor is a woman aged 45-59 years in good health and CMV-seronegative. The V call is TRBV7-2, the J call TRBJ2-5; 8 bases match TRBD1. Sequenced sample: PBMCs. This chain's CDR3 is CASSLDGTGNPGTQYF. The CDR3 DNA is TGTGCCAGCAGCTTAGATGGGACAGGCAATCCGGGGACCCAGTACTTC. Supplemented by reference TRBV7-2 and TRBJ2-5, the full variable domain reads GAGVSQSPSNKVTEKGKDVELRCDPISGHTALYWYRQSLGQGLEFLIYFQGNSAPDKSGLPSDRFSAERTGGSVSTLTIQRTQQEDSAVYLCASSLDGTGNPGTQYFGPGTRLLVL.